This T cell receptor (beta chain) originates from a study of Graves' ophthalmopathy and Graves' hyperthyroidism. The study amplified TCR beta CDR3 regions using RNA transcripts. RT-PCR was first run with HTBI primers, then multiplex PCR in a second round. TCRdb re-derived calls from the multiplex PCR reads in MiXCR, one entry per CDR3 protein. The data show hundreds of thousands of distinct CDR3 sequences, 22% seen once. The CDR3 consists of 17 residues. Unmatched junction bases numbered 18, after V lost 4 bases and J lost 6 bases. Germline V gene data show CDR1 as SGHDN and CDR2 as FVKESK. Sequences were obtained from peripheral blood. The chain uses TRBV14 and TRBJ2-7; 7 nucleotides align to TRBD2. The clonotype originates from a woman between 18 and 29 years old with stable Graves' hyperthyroidism. Some clones in this sample may be carry-over from other donors' samples. The CDR3 is CASSRLGAGALRGEQYF. The CDR3 DNA follows: TGTGCCAGCAGCCGCCTTGGCGCGGGAGCTCTCCGGGGCGAGCAGTACTTC. Filled out from reference TRBV14 and TRBJ2-7, the complete variable domain reads EAGVTQFPSHSVIEKGQTVTLRCDPISGHDNLYWYRRVMGKEIKFLLHFVKESKQDESGMPNNRFLAERTGGTYSTLKVQPAELEDSGVYFCASSRLGAGALRGEQYFGPGTRLTVT.